These T cell receptor beta chains were read from a single sample in a study of T cell responses to AZD1222 COVID-19 vaccine. Produced via immunoSEQ multiplex PCR; TCRdb's table is partial and in-frame only. The sample gives 100,000 to 120,000 clones, more than 70% of which show up once; about 3.3% is in the top ten. This specimen consisted of peripheral blood, obtained on day 0 of MenACWY control vaccination. The receptors shown here come from an adult in good health. CDR3s include the opening cysteine and the closing phenylalanine or tryptophan. A D gene is named only where the DNA matches it firmly. Expanded clones are given a class, and other clones once, few, many or no size at all.

v_call	clone_size	d_call	j_call	cdr3_nt	cdr3_aa
TRBV4-1	few	.	TRBJ1-2	TGCGCCAGCAGCCAAGATCGGGGGGCTTATGGCTACACCTTC	CASSQDRGAYGYTF
TRBV10-1	once	.	TRBJ2-3	TGCGCCAGCAGCACCGGGACGATCACAGATACGCAGTATTTT	CASSTGTITDTQYF
TRBV4-3	.	TRBD1	TRBJ1-1	TGCGCCAGCAGCCAACTAGGGGGGACAGGGAGCACTGAAGCTTTCTTT	CASSQLGGTGSTEAFF
TRBV4-1	few	.	TRBJ1-1	TGCGCCAGCAGCCAAGATGCGTTGAACACTGAAGCTTTCTTT	CASSQDALNTEAFF
TRBV19	.	TRBD2	TRBJ2-1	TGTGCCAGTAGTATGTTAGCGGGAACCTACAATGAGCAGTTCTTC	CASSMLAGTYNEQFF
TRBV12-5	.	TRBD1	TRBJ1-2	TGTGCTAGTGGTTTGGTAGGGACAGGGAGGACCATTACCTTC	CASGLVGTGRTITF
TRBV21-1	.	.	TRBJ1-4	TGTGCCAGCAAAAAAACTGATGAAAAACTGTTTTTT	CASKKTDEKLFF
TRBV5-1	.	.	TRBJ2-5	TGCGCCAGCAGCTTGGATGTCGGTGGGGAGACCCAGTACTTC	CASSLDVGGETQYF
TRBV6-5	.	.	TRBJ1-4	TGTGCCAGCAGTTACTCGTTAGCAACTAATGAAAAACTGTTTTTT	CASSYSLATNEKLFF
TRBV30	.	.	TRBJ1-3	TGTGCCTGGAGTGTACAGGGCTCGGGAAACACCATATATTTT	CAWSVQGSGNTIYF
TRBV7-2	.	.	TRBJ1-2	TGTGCCAGCAGCTTGGCCGGGACGGCCTTCAGCTACACCTTC	CASSLAGTAFSYTF
TRBV28	.	.	TRBJ2-1	TGTGCCAGCAGCTTTCGTGCAGGGGCCTACAATGAGCAGTTCTTC	CASSFRAGAYNEQFF
TRBV28	.	TRBD1	TRBJ1-3	TGTGCCAGCAGTCCACAGGGGGCCGGAAACACCATATATTTT	CASSPQGAGNTIYF
TRBV5-4	.	.	TRBJ1-2	TGTGCCAGCAGCTTGGAGGTCGTCACTTATTATGGCTACACCTTC	CASSLEVVTYYGYTF